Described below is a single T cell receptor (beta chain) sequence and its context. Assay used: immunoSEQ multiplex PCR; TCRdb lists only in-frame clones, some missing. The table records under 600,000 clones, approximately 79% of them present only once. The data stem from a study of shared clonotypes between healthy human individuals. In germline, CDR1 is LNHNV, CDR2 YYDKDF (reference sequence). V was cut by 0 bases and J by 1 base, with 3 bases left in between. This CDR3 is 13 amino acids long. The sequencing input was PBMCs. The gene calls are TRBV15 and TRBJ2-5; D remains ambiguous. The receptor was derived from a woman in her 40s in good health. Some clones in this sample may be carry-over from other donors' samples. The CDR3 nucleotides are TGTGCCACCAGCAGAGATCCCCAAGAGACCCAGTACTTC. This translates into CATSRDPQETQYF.